This TCR beta chain appears in the sequencing data of a study of pediatric ulcerative colitis. Study findings and constraints: Ulcerative colitis patients shared more blood-rectal clones than controls.

In the case of this clone: Its antigen remains unidentified.

The rectum was sampled with one to two pinch biopsies at colonoscopy. The V gene lost 1 base and the J gene lost 0 bases, with 10 bases spanning the gap. The CDR3 runs to 15 residues. Germline-derived CDR1 and CDR2 are SGHTA and FQGNSA. Samples were sequenced at Survey level, maximum 500,000 reads. Repertoires were generated with immunoSEQ multiplex PCR, while TCRdb's copy carries only in-frame clones and drops some. The sample comprises 20,000 to 30,000 clones, over 55% of which are singletons, and about 8.3% rests with the top ten. The sequence was obtained from a boy younger than 18 with severe ulcerative colitis. The V call is TRBV7-2, the J call TRBJ2-7; tentative D call: TRBD2 (6 bases). Material for sequencing was gut tissue. CDR3 sequence (DNA): TGTGCCAGCAGCTTAGAGGGAGGCCCCTCCTACGAGCAGTACTTC. This gives the protein CASSLEGGPSYEQYF.